This T cell receptor (beta chain) was profiled in a study of blood T cell repertoires in COVID-19. As for the study in general: Italy, Spain and the United States were the sources of the convalescent and acute COVID-19 samples. Nucleic acid was either cDNA or gDNA, and it came from T cells, B-cell-depleted T cells, or PBMCs.

This clone came up once. Per the study methods: Amplified reference gene primers provided the basis for estimating nucleated cell counts. Repertoires were generated with immunoSEQ multiplex PCR, while TCRdb's copy carries only in-frame clones and drops some. V and J calls and clone size are given by that table; D and trimming were obtained from the DNA. The table has about 150,000 clones, over 60% seen once. The material sequenced was peripheral blood. The clonotype comes from an elderly man with acute or convalescent COVID-19.

The CDR3 reads CASSLEGESKTDTQYF. In DNA, the CDR3 is TGTGCCAGCAGCTTGGAGGGGGAGTCGAAGACAGATACGCAGTATTTT. This chain connects TRBV5-5 to TRBJ2-3; D is perhaps TRBD1 (6 bases). CDR1 SGHKS and CDR2 YYEKEE come from the germline V gene (reference sequence). The CDR3 runs 16 residues. Trimming took 0 bases from V and 3 from J, leaving 14 bases between them.